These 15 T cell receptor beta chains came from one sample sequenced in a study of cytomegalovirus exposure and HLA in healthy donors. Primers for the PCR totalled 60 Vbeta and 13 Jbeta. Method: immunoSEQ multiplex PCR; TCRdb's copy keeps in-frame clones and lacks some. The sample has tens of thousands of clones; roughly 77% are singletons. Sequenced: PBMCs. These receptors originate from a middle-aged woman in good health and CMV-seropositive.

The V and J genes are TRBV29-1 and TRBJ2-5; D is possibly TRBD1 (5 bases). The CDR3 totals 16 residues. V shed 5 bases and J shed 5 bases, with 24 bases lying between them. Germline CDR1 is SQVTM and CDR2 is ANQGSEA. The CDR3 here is CSVSGQGKGMVETQYF. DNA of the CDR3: TGCAGCGTTTCAGGGCAGGGTAAAGGGATGGTGGAGACCCAGTACTTC.

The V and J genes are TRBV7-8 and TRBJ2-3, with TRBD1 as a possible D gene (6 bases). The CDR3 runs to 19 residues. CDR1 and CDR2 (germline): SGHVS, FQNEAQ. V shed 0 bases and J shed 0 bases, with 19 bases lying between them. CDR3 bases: TGTGCCAGCAGCTTAGCGGCGCCAGGGGAATTCTTTAGCACAGATACGCAGTATTTT. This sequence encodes CASSLAAPGEFFSTDTQYF. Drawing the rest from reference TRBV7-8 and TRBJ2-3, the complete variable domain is GAGVSQSPRYKVAKRGQDVALRCDPISGHVSLFWYQQALGQGPEFLTYFQNEAQLDKSGLPSDRFFAERPEGSVSTLKIQRTQQEDSAVYLCASSLAAPGEFFSTDTQYFGPGTRLTVL.

CDR3 sequence: CASKPDRFKYYGYTF. For the CDR3, the DNA is TGTGCCAGCAAACCGGACAGATTTAAATACTATGGCTACACCTTC. The J gene is TRBJ1-2, the V gene TRBV6-5; tentatively, D is TRBD1 (6 bases). V lost 7 bases, J lost 3 bases, and 18 bases lay in between. From germline, CDR1 is MNHEY and CDR2 SVGAGI. The CDR3 covers 15 residues.

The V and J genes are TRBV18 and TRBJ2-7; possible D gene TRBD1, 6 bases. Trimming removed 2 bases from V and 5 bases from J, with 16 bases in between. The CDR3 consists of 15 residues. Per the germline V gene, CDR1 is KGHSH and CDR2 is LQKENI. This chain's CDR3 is CASSPDRQVVHEQYF. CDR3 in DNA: TGTGCCAGCTCACCAGACAGACAGGTCGTACACGAGCAGTACTTC. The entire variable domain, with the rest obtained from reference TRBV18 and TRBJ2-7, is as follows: NAGVMQNPRHLVRRRGQEARLRCSPMKGHSHVYWYRQLPEEGLKFMVYLQKENIIDESGMPKERFSAEFPKEGPSILRIQQVVRGDSAAYFCASSPDRQVVHEQYFGPGTRLTVT.

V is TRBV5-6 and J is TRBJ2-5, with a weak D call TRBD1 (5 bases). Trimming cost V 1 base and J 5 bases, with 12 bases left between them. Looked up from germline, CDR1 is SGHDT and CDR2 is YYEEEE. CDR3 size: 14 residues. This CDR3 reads CASSLIPGPETQYF. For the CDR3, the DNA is TGTGCCAGCAGCTTGATTCCAGGGCCGGAGACCCAGTACTTC. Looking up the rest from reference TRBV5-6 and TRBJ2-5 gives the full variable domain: DAGVTQSPTHLIKTRGQQVTLRCSPKSGHDTVSWYQQALGQGPQFIFQYYEEEERQRGNFPDRFSGHQFPNYSSELNVNALLLGDSALYLCASSLIPGPETQYFGPGTRLLVL.

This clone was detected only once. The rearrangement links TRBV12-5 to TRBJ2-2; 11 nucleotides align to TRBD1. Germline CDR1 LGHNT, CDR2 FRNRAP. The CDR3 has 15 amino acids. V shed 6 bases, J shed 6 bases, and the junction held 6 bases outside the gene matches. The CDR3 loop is CASGPGQGGAGELFF. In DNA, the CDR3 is TGTGCTAGTGGCCCGGGACAGGGGGGCGCCGGGGAGCTGTTTTTT. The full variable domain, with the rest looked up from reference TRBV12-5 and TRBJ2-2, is DARVTQTPRHKVTEMGQEVTMRCQPILGHNTVFWYRQTMMQGLELLAYFRNRAPLDDSGMPKDRFSAEMPDATLATLKIQPSEPRDSAVYFCASGPGQGGAGELFFGEGSRLTVL.

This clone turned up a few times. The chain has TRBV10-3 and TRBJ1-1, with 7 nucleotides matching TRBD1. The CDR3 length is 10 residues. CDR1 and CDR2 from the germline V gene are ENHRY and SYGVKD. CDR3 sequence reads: CSGGGSEAFF. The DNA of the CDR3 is TGTTCCGGAGGGGGCAGTGAAGCTTTCTTT.

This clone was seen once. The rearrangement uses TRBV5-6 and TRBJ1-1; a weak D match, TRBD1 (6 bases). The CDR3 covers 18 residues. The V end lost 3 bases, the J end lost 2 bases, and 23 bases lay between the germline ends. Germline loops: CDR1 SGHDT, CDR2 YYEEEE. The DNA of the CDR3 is TGTGCCAGCAGCTCCAGGGGAAAGGGCCTGTTGGGAAACACTGAAGCTTTCTTT. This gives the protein CASSSRGKGLLGNTEAFF. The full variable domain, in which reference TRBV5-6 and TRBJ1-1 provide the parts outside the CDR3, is DAGVTQSPTHLIKTRGQQVTLRCSPKSGHDTVSWYQQALGQGPQFIFQYYEEEERQRGNFPDRFSGHQFPNYSSELNVNALLLGDSALYLCASSSRGKGLLGNTEAFFGQGTRLTVV.

The chain's CDR3 is CAISVLETGQGDFSEYF. As DNA, the CDR3 is TGTGCCATCAGTGTTCTAGAGACGGGACAGGGTGATTTCTCGGAGTACTTC. The rearrangement links TRBV10-3 to TRBJ2-7; TRBD1 matches 9 bases. Germline CDR1 reads ENHRY; CDR2 reads SYGVKD. V trimming: 4 bases; J trimming: 11 bases; junction bases outside the gene matches: 21. CDR3 size: 17 residues.

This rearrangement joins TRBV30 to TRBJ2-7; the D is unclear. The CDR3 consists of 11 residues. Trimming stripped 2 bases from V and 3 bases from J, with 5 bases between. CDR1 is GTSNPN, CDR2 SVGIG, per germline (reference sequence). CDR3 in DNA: TGTGCCTGGAGTCTAATCTACGAGCAGTACTTC. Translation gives CAWSLIYEQYF. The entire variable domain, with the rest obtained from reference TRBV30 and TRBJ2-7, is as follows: SQTIHQWPATLVQPVGSPLSLECTVEGTSNPNLYWYRQAAGRGLQLLFYSVGIGQISSEVPQNLSASRPQDRQFILSSKKLLLSDSGFYLCAWSLIYEQYFGPGTRLTVT.

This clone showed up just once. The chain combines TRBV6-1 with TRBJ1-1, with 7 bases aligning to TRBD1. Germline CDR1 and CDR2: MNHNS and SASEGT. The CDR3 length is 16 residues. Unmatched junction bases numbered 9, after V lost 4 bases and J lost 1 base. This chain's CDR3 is CASSGGRGLENTEAFF. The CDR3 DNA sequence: TGTGCCAGCAGTGGTGGTAGGGGGCTGGAGAACACTGAAGCTTTCTTT.

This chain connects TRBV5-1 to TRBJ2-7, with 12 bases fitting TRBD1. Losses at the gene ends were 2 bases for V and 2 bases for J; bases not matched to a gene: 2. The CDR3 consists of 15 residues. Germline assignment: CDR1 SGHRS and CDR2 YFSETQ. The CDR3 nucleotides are TGCGCCAGCAGCTTCGGGGACAGGGGGCCCTACGAGCAGTACTTC. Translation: CASSFGDRGPYEQYF.

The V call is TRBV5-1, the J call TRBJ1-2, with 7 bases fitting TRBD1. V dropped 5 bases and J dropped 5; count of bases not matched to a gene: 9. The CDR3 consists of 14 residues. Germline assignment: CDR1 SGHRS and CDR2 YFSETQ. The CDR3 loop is CASRLTGTIYGYTF. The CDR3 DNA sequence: TGCGCCAGCAGACTGACAGGGACGATTTATGGCTACACCTTC. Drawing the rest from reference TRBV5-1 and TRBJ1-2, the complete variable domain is KAGVTQTPRYLIKTRGQQVTLSCSPISGHRSVSWYQQTPGQGLQFLFEYFSETQRNKGNFPGRFSGRQFSNSRSEMNVSTLELGDSALYLCASRLTGTIYGYTFGSGTRLTVV.

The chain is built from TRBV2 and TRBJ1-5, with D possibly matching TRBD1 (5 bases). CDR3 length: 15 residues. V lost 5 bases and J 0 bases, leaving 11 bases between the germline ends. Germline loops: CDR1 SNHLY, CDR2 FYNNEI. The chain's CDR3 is CASSYDSLSNQPQHF. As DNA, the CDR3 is TGTGCCAGCAGTTATGACAGCCTTAGCAATCAGCCCCAGCATTTT.

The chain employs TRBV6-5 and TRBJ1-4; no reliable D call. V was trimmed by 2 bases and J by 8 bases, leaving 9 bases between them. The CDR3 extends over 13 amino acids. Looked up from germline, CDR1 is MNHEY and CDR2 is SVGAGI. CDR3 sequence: CASSYPQLEKLFF. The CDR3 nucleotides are TGTGCCAGCAGTTACCCCCAGTTGGAAAAACTGTTTTTT.